The 8 T cell receptor beta chains reported below all come from one sample, sequenced in a study of response to subunit inactivated influenza vaccine. MiXCR was run by TCRdb on the RT-PCR reads, yielding one entry per CDR3 protein. Among roughly 700,000 distinct CDR3 sequences listed, about 15% were seen once. The specimen comprised PBMCs from blood, sampled less than 15 days before vaccination. These receptors all stem from a man aged 50 to 59 who received an inactivated influenza vaccine.

This clonotype was detected a few times. V and J are TRBV11-2 and TRBJ1-1; unclear D gene. Germline CDR1 SGHAT, CDR2 FQNNGV. V was pared by 1 base and J by 0 bases, with 9 bases between. The CDR3 totals 15 residues. The CDR3 DNA reads TGTGCCAGCAGCTTAGGAGTAGGCATGAACACTGAAGCTTTCTTT. This codes for CASSLGVGMNTEAFF. Filled out from reference TRBV11-2 and TRBJ1-1, the complete variable domain reads EAGVAQSPRYKIIEKRQSVAFWCNPISGHATLYWYQQILGQGPKLLIQFQNNGVVDDSQLPKDRFSAERLKGVDSTLKIQPAKLEDSAVYLCASSLGVGMNTEAFFGQGTRLTVV.

This clonotype was observed a few times. The chain employs TRBV28 and TRBJ2-4; D uncertain. Trimming took 5 bases from V and 1 from J, leaving 18 bases between them. This CDR3 is 17 amino acids long. Germline CDR1 MDHEN, CDR2 SYDVKM. The chain's CDR3 is CASSPRWAPRAKNIQYF. The CDR3 nucleotides are TGTGCCAGCAGTCCCCGGTGGGCGCCCCGGGCCAAAAACATTCAGTACTTC.

This chain joins TRBV13 and TRBJ2-7, with D uncertain. This CDR3 spans 12 amino acids. CDR1 is PRHDT and CDR2 is FYEKMQ in the germline V gene (reference sequence). V lost 10 bases and J 3 bases, leaving 13 bases between the germline ends. CDR3 sequence reads: CATQQLGYEQYF. The CDR3 coding sequence is TGTGCCACCCAGCAGTTAGGCTACGAGCAGTACTTC. The complete variable domain, with remaining parts taken from reference TRBV13 and TRBJ2-7, reads AAGVIQSPRHLIKEKRETATLKCYPIPRHDTVYWYQQGPGQDPQFLISFYEKMQSDKGSIPDRFSAQQFSDYHSELNMSSLELGDSALYFCATQQLGYEQYFGPGTRLTVT.

At least ten counts were recorded for this clonotype. The chain recombines TRBV20-1 with TRBJ2-3; 10 bases agree with TRBD2. V trimming: 5 bases; J trimming: 4 bases; junction bases outside the gene matches: 0. The CDR3 length is 12 residues. Germline V gene sequence: CDR1 DFQATT, CDR2 SNEGSKA (reference sequence). CDR3 DNA: TGCAGTGCTGGGACTAGCGCAGATACGCAGTATTTT. Its protein is CSAGTSADTQYF.

This clonotype was counted a few times. The V call is TRBV5-1, the J call TRBJ2-5; no definite D call. V was shortened by 3 bases and J by 2 bases, with 14 bases between the two germline ends. Per the germline V gene, CDR1 is SGHRS and CDR2 is YFSETQ. The CDR3 has 15 residues. Here the CDR3 reads CASSSRHPSQETQYF. Here the CDR3 DNA reads TGCGCCAGCAGCTCCCGACACCCGAGTCAAGAGACCCAGTACTTC.

J is TRBJ2-3 and V is TRBV6-2 or TRBV6-3, with 16 bases fitting TRBD2. CDR1 is MNHEY, CDR2 SVGEGT, per germline. CDR3 size: 18 residues. V lost 2 bases, J lost 11 bases, and 13 bases stayed unmatched. The CDR3 spells CASSYGTSGGALLTRQYF. DNA of the CDR3: TGTGCCAGCAGTTACGGGACTAGCGGGGGGGCCCTCCTAACCAGGCAGTATTTT.

In this sample, this clonotype turned up a few times. The chain carries TRBV25-1 and TRBJ2-2; 9 bases are a match to TRBD1. The CDR3 has 14 residues. Germline CDR1 reads MGHDK; CDR2 reads SYGVNS. V was clipped by 10 bases and J by 3 bases; unmatched bases: 6. CDR3 coding DNA: TGTGCCACCCAAAGGACAGGGGACACCGGGGAGCTGTTTTTT. As protein: CATQRTGDTGELFF.

The chain is built from TRBV4-1 and TRBJ2-7; D perhaps matches TRBD1 (5 bases). V lost 0 bases and J lost 7, with 16 bases in between. From germline, CDR1 is MGHRA and CDR2 YSYEKL. This CDR3 region has 15 residues. In DNA, the CDR3 is TGCGCCAGCAGCCAAGATTCACAGGACGGTTGGGAGCAGTACTTC. It encodes CASSQDSQDGWEQYF.